The rows below give T cell receptor beta chains drawn from one sample of a study of OX40 agonist ivuxolimab in advanced cancers. TCRdb's copy holds only in-frame clones and misses some; the assay was immunoSEQ multiplex PCR. The sample carries roughly 45,000 clones, around 85% recorded once. The sequencing used CD4+ or CD8+ T cells sorted from blood, collected in a trial of the OX40 agonist ivuxolimab. These receptors were taken from an adult with an advanced solid tumor such as melanoma, head and neck, liver or kidney cancer. CDR3s include the opening cysteine and the closing phenylalanine or tryptophan. Fields, in order: V gene, CDR3 protein.

TRBV27,CASSLGGAEAFF
TRBV5-1,CASSLGLGQGGFGYTF
TRBV19,CASSLWEGDQPQHF
TRBV5-1,CASKRENTEAFF
TRBV19,CASRSPWGTEAFF
TRBV7-9,CASSFSGTLSTEAFF
TRBV5-8,CASSLDMDETQYF
TRBV9,CASSPGASSYNEQFF
TRBV11-2,CASSLVSGGAAFVYF
TRBV7-9,CASSSSKLAGGSYEQYF
TRBV28,CASNPGDRRYEQYF
TRBV6-5,CASSVLGGGAKEQYF
TRBV5-6,CASTSMADTQYF
TRBV4-1,CASSPGVPGELFF
TRBV15,CATSRDKETSMFRELFF
TRBV5-6,CASSWGTGVVYDGYTF
TRBV13,CASSLGRATHYGYTF
TRBV11-2,CASSDPEGTTKLFF
TRBV9,CASSAPREIPNTGELFF
TRBV4-3,CASSQEGVGNEKLFF
TRBV11-1,CASSAWGGQGTDTQYF
TRBV6-1,CASSEVTALYGYTF
TRBV6-5,CASSYSSRGNNSPLHF
TRBV4-2,CASNVGTGKLFF
TRBV4-1,CASSQDREGAWGKLFF
TRBV5-6,CASSWTGQNIQYF
TRBV27,CASSPMFAGELFF
TRBV19,CASSILGSNQPQHF
TRBV4-3,CASSQAPANTGELFF
TRBV7-9,CASSRGGNNEQFF
TRBV7-3,CASSHQGSEAFF
TRBV28,CASSLRGGTNEKLFF
TRBV11-2,CASSPWGGGASSYNEQFF
TRBV9,CASSFDGGQPQHF
TRBV11-2,CASSPQNGEQYF
TRBV5-1,CATRTANNEAFF
TRBV4-3,CASSQAPGTFNYGYTF
TRBV9,CASSTGTSGGQGTGELFF
TRBV19,CASSIPPGQGAFYEQYF
TRBV28,CASSPQGSFSYGYTF
TRBV9,CASSAGYGELFF
TRBV7-2,CASSLGVPGELFF
TRBV13,CASSLGAGLTNYGYTF
TRBV6-5,CASSYSSSYYGYTF
TRBV5-1,CASSFRGPYNEQFF
TRBV7-2,CASSPRWGSGEINEKLFF
TRBV18,CASSPPRGGNEQFF
TRBV11-2,CASSLGVNSYNEQFF
TRBV29-1,CSVDSGAVKYNEQFF
TRBV19,CASSTGRYYGYTF
TRBV30,CAWRGKSYNQPQHF